Below are 5 T cell receptor beta chains sequenced from a single sample in a study of blood T cell repertoires in COVID-19. Clones were sequenced by immunoSEQ multiplex PCR, and TCRdb holds only the in-frame ones, with some missing. The sample contains 190,000 or so clones, around 89% of which appear only once. What was sequenced was PBMCs or T cells enriched from blood (not recorded which). The source of these receptors is a man aged 25 to 45 who had recovered from COVID-19.

V usage is TRBV9 and J usage is TRBJ1-3; D uncertain. In germline, CDR1 is SGDLS, CDR2 YYNGEE. Deletions cut 3 bases from V and 1 base from J, with 11 bases between. The CDR3 runs 15 residues. In DNA form, the CDR3 reads TGTGCCAGCAGCGCCCCTCGGGATTCTGGAAACACCATATATTTT. It yields the protein CASSAPRDSGNTIYF.

In DNA form, the CDR3 reads TGCGCCAGCAGCGATGAAAGGGGCCCTCAGGCCGGGGAGCTGTTTTTT. Its translation: CASSDERGPQAGELFF. The chain has TRBV4-1 and TRBJ2-2, with D tentatively TRBD1 (5 bases). Trimming left V 5 bases short and J 6 bases short, with 19 bases between. Germline V gives CDR1 MGHRA, CDR2 YSYEKL. The CDR3 extends over 16 amino acids.

This chain connects TRBV5-5 to TRBJ1-1; D remains ambiguous. Germline CDR1 reads SGHKS; CDR2 reads YYEKEE (reference sequence). The CDR3 runs to 14 residues. Trimming took 2 bases from V and 3 from J, leaving 11 bases between them. CDR3 amino acids: CASSFGGGYTEAFF. CDR3 coding DNA: TGTGCCAGCAGCTTCGGAGGTGGGTACACTGAAGCTTTCTTT. Variable domain in full (rest from reference TRBV5-5 and TRBJ1-1): DAGVTQSPTHLIKTRGQQVTLRCSPISGHKSVSWYQQVLGQGPQFIFQYYEKEERGRGNFPDRFSARQFPNYSSELNVNALLLGDSALYLCASSFGGGYTEAFFGQGTRLTVV.

This rearrangement joins TRBV5-4 to TRBJ2-7; D is uncertain. The V and J ends lost 4 bases and 2 bases respectively, with 16 bases between them. The CDR3 has 15 residues. Germline lookup yields CDR1 SGHNT and CDR2 YYREEE (reference sequence). CDR3 DNA sequence: TGTGCCAGCAGCGCCTCAAGGTCAGGAACCTACGAGCAGTACTTC. It is translated as CASSASRSGTYEQYF. The full variable domain, with the rest looked up from reference TRBV5-4 and TRBJ2-7, is ETGVTQSPTHLIKTRGQQVTLRCSSQSGHNTVSWYQQALGQGPQFIFQYYREEENGRGNFPPRFSGLQFPNYSSELNVNALELDDSALYLCASSASRSGTYEQYFGPGTRLTVT.

In DNA form, the CDR3 reads TGTGCCAGCAGCCGAGGGGACTCGGGGGAGCAGTACTTC. It specifies CASSRGDSGEQYF. The chain is built from TRBV28 and TRBJ2-7, with D perhaps matching TRBD2 (6 bases). Germline V gene sequence: CDR1 MDHEN, CDR2 SYDVKM. The CDR3 has 13 amino acids. V was clipped by 6 bases and J by 7 bases, with 16 bases between them.